The clone carrying this T cell receptor (beta chain) was detected only a few times. Between the trimmed V and J ends, which lost 3 bases and 4 bases, there was a span of 7 bases. The germline CDR1 and CDR2 sequences are SGHTA and FQGNSA. The CDR3 runs to 13 residues. These data belong to a study of blood T cell repertoires in COVID-19. At the level of the study: Specimens from acute and convalescent COVID-19 originated in the United States, Italy and Spain. Nucleic acid was either cDNA or gDNA, and it came from T cells, B-cell-depleted T cells, or PBMCs.

In the original processing: Researchers report that nucleated cell counts were estimated from reference gene primer amplification. Data came from immunoSEQ multiplex PCR; TCRdb stores just in-frame clones and leaves some out. V and J calls and clone size are those listed in that table; D and trimming were worked out from the DNA. In the table there are under 150,000 clones, 79% of which are singletons. The sequence derives from an elderly woman with acute or convalescent COVID-19. The sequencing input was peripheral blood. This chain connects TRBV7-2 to TRBJ1-5; no clear D gene. In DNA, the CDR3 is TGTGCCAGCAGCTTCGGGGTTAATCAGCCCCAGCATTTT. Its translation is CASSFGVNQPQHF.